The 12 T cell receptor beta chains reported below all come from one sample, sequenced in a study of human T cells and chemical hapten exposure (dated by TCRdb to 2020 to 2023). Read against the paper, the sample's time point label means: patch test 3, about 24 weeks after DPC sensitization. This specimen's treatment or condition label, interpreted: therapeutic diphenylcyclopropenone sensitization with weekly scalp DPC. Library preparation used RACE. Sequenced on a NextSeq 500. Using fastp at Q25 and MiXCR, TCRdb reprocessed the public reads and kept productive beta chains. Each CDR3 protein appears once, grouped with its most common genes and DNA. For this sample there are about 190,000 distinct CDR3 sequences; around 23% appear just once. 2.5% of the sample belongs to the ten largest clones. The sequences come from whole blood, collected in connection with sensitization to the hapten diphenylcyclopropenone (DPC). The receptor source for this set is a woman between 40 and 55 years old with alopecia areata. Some clones in this sample may be carry-over from other donors' samples.

This clonotype was recorded many times. This chain joins TRBV6-5 and TRBJ2-1; TRBD2 agrees at 8 bases. The CDR3 is made up of 13 amino acids. V dropped 2 bases and J dropped 9; count of bases not matched to a gene: 3. Germline V lookup: CDR1 MNHEY, CDR2 SVGAGI. The CDR3 sequence: CASSYRLASEQFF. In DNA form, the CDR3 reads TGTGCCAGCAGTTACCGACTAGCGAGTGAGCAGTTCTTC.

The V gene is TRBV20-1, the J gene TRBJ2-1; D call uncertain. V lost 1 base to trimming and J lost 4 bases, with 11 bases between them. The germline V gene encodes CDR1 DFQATT and CDR2 SNEGSKA (reference sequence). This CDR3 has 14 amino acids. Here the CDR3 reads CSARVGKGYNEQFF. In DNA form, the CDR3 reads TGCAGTGCTAGAGTGGGAAAGGGTTACAATGAGCAGTTCTTC.

This chain links TRBV20-1 with TRBJ2-2; D remains unclear. The CDR3 loop spans 13 amino acids. Germline V CDR1 and CDR2: DFQATT, SNEGSKA (reference sequence). Trimming removed 3 bases from V and 1 base from J, with 6 bases in between. CDR3 amino acids: CSARRQNTGELFF. CDR3 bases: TGCAGTGCTAGGCGTCAGAACACCGGGGAGCTGTTTTTT.

This chain joins TRBV6-2 or TRBV6-3 and TRBJ2-7; D might be TRBD2 (5 bases). The CDR3 is made up of 12 amino acids. Germline CDR1 is MNHEY and CDR2 is SVGEGT. V was pared by 7 bases and J by 2 bases, with 9 bases between. For the CDR3, the DNA is TGTGCCAGCAACGAGGGCGCCTACGAGCAGTACTTC. It yields the protein CASNEGAYEQYF.

The chain joins TRBV9 to TRBJ2-2, with D uncertain. The CDR3 is 14 amino acids. The germline gives CDR1 SGDLS, CDR2 YYNGEE. Trimming removed 0 bases from V and 3 bases from J, with 6 bases in between. The CDR3 DNA sequence: TGTGCCAGCAGCGTAGCGCACTACACCGGGGAGCTGTTTTTT. It specifies CASSVAHYTGELFF.

There are a few counts of this clonotype. The V call is TRBV10-3, the J call TRBJ2-1; possible D gene TRBD2, 6 bases. Trimming removed 0 bases from V and 0 bases from J, with 18 bases in between. The CDR3 runs to 19 residues. The germline V gene encodes CDR1 ENHRY and CDR2 SYGVKD. CDR3 DNA sequence: TGTGCCATCAGTGAGTCGAAGTGGGACCCTAGCGCCTCCTACAATGAGCAGTTCTTC. Translated, it gives CAISESKWDPSASYNEQFF.

The V and J genes are TRBV19 and TRBJ2-3; D possibly corresponds to TRBD2 (6 bases). The germline V gene encodes CDR1 LNHDA and CDR2 SQIVND (reference sequence). V was shortened by 3 bases and J by 4 bases, with 11 bases between the two germline ends. The CDR3 is 14 amino acids. The CDR3 DNA sequence: TGTGCCAGTAGTATTCGCGGGAATGCAGATACGCAGTATTTT. It specifies CASSIRGNADTQYF.

There are a few counts of this clonotype. V gene TRBV6-5 combines with J gene TRBJ2-7; 10 bases are a match to TRBD2. Germline CDR1 and CDR2: MNHEY and SVGAGI. This CDR3 has 15 residues. Trimming at V came to 0 bases and at J to 5 bases, leaving 4 bases not matched to a gene. The CDR3 protein is CASSYSNLAGDEQYF. Here the CDR3 DNA reads TGTGCCAGCAGTTACTCGAATCTAGCGGGAGACGAGCAGTACTTC.

This clonotype has only one observation. This chain connects TRBV5-1 to TRBJ2-7, with no clear D. The V and J ends lost 3 bases and 2 bases respectively, with 6 bases between them. CDR3 size: 12 residues. CDR1 SGHRS and CDR2 YFSETQ come from the germline V gene. The CDR3, as DNA: TGCGCCAGCAGCTCTTTGACCTACGAGCAGTACTTC. Translating it yields CASSSLTYEQYF.

This rearrangement joins TRBV20-1 to TRBJ2-7; 11 bases match TRBD2. Per the germline V gene, CDR1 is DFQATT and CDR2 is SNEGSKA (reference sequence). Losses at the gene ends were 6 bases for V and 2 bases for J; bases not matched to a gene: 6. This CDR3 has 14 residues. CDR3 bases: TGCAGTGCCTGTACTAGCGGGGGAACCTACGAGCAGTACTTC. Its translation is CSACTSGGTYEQYF.

This clonotype has a single count. The gene calls are TRBV11-2 and TRBJ2-2, with 8 bases that match TRBD2. This CDR3 contains 16 residues. V was pared by 5 bases and J by 4 bases, with 9 bases of the junction left unmatched. Germline CDR1 and CDR2: SGHAT and FQNNGV. Here the CDR3 DNA reads TGTGCCAGCAGCCCACGGGGGAGCGGGAGCACCGGGGAGCTGTTTTTT. Amino acids: CASSPRGSGSTGELFF.

This clonotype came up many times. V is TRBV7-9 and J is TRBJ2-5, with TRBD2 matching over 9 bases. Germline V lookup: CDR1 SEHNR, CDR2 FQNEAQ (reference sequence). The CDR3 is 18 residues long. Losses at the gene ends were 5 bases for V and 0 bases for J; bases not matched to a gene: 13. CDR3 sequence reads: CASSPTGREGKYQETQYF. CDR3 in DNA: TGTGCCAGCAGCCCAACGGGGCGGGAGGGAAAGTACCAAGAGACCCAGTACTTC.